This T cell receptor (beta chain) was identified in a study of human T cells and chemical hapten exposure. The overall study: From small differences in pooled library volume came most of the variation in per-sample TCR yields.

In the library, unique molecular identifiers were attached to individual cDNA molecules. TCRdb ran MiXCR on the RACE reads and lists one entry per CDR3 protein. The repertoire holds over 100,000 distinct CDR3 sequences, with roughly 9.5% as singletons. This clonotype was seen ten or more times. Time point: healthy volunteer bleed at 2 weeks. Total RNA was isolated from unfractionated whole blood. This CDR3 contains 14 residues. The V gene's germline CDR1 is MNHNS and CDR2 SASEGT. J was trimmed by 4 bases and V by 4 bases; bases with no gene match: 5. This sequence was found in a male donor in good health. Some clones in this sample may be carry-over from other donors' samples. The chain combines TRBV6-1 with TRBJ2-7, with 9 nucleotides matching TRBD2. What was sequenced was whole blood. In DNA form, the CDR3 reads TGTGCCAGCAGTGGGTCTAGCGGGGCTTACGAGCAGTACTTC. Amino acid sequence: CASSGSSGAYEQYF.